A single T cell receptor (beta chain) is shown here with its context. Its target is unknown. This sample is part of a study of cytomegalovirus exposure and HLA in healthy donors. Points from the study as a whole: The presence/absence work took it that sequencing depth was about the same across donors. The productive fraction for most TCR beta V segments was about 87% or about 30% in an earlier analysis.

Trimming removed 9 bases from V and 3 bases from J, with 27 bases in between. This CDR3 has 18 amino acids. Germline CDR1 is SGHNT and CDR2 is YYREEE (reference sequence). PCR primers comprised 60 Vbeta and 13 Jbeta primers. Assay used: immunoSEQ multiplex PCR; TCRdb lists only in-frame clones, some missing. The repertoire holds about 230,000 clones, with around four fifths as singletons. Sequencing input: PBMCs. The clonotype originates from a woman in her fifties or sixties in good health and CMV-seropositive. This sequence joins TRBV5-4 and TRBJ2-2; a weak D match, TRBD1 (5 bases). CDR3 DNA: TGTGCCACCCAGGGTTGGGGTTATGAGAAAGGGGACACCGGGGAGCTGTTTTTT. The encoded protein is CATQGWGYEKGDTGELFF.